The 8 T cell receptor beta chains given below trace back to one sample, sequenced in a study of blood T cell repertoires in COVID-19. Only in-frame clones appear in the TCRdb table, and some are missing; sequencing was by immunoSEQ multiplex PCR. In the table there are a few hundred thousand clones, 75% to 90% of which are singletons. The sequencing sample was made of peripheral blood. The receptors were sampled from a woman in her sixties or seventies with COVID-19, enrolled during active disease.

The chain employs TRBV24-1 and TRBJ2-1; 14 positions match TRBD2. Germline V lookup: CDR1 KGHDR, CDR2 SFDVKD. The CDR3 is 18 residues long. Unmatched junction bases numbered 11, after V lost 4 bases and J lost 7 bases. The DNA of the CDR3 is TGTGCCACCAGTGAGCCTGGACTAGCGGGGGGCATAGAGAATGAGCAGTTCTTC. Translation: CATSEPGLAGGIENEQFF.

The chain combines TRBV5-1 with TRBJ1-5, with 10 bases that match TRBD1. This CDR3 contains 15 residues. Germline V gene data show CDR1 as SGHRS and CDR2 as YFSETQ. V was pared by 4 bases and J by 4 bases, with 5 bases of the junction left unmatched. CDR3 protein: CASSAGTGANQPQHF. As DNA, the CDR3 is TGCGCCAGCAGCGCGGGGACAGGGGCTAATCAGCCCCAGCATTTT.

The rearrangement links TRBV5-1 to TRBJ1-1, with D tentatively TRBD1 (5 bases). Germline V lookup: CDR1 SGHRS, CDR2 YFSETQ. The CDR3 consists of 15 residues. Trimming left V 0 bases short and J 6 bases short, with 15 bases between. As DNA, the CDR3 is TGCGCCAGCAGCTTGGGGTCCGGGGGAATCGCTGAAGCTTTCTTT. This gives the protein CASSLGSGGIAEAFF. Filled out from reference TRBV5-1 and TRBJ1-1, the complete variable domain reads KAGVTQTPRYLIKTRGQQVTLSCSPISGHRSVSWYQQTPGQGLQFLFEYFSETQRNKGNFPGRFSGRQFSNSRSEMNVSTLELGDSALYLCASSLGSGGIAEAFFGQGTRLTVV.

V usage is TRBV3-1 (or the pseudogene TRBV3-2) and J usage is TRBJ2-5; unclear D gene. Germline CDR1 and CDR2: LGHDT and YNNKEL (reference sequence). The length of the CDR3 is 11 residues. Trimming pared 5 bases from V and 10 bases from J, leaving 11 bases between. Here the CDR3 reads CASSTQVGQYF. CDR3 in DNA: TGTGCCAGCAGCACCCAGGTTGGCCAGTACTTC.

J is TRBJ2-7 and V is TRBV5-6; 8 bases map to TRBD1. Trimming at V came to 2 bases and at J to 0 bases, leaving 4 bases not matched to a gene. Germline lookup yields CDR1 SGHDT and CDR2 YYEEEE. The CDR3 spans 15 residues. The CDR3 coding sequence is TGTGCCAGCAGCTTTCTGGACAGGGACTCCTACGAGCAGTACTTC. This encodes CASSFLDRDSYEQYF.

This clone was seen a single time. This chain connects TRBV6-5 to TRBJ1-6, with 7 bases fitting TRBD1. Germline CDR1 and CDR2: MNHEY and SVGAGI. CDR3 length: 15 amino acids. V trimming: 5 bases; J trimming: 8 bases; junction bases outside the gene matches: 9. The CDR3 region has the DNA TGTGCCAGCAGTCCGCGGCCAACAGGGGATTCACCCCTCCACTTT. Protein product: CASSPRPTGDSPLHF.

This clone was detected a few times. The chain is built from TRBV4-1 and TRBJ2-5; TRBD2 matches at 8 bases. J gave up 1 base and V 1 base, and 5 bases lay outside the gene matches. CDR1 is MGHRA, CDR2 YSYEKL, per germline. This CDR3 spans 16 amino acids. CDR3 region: CASSQGLAGFQETQYF. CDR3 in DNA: TGCGCCAGCAGCCAAGGGCTAGCGGGTTTCCAAGAGACCCAGTACTTC.

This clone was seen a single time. This CDR3 is CASSLTGLGNQPQHF. The CDR3, as DNA: TGTGCCAGCAGTCTAACAGGGTTGGGTAATCAGCCCCAGCATTTT. The rearrangement links TRBV6-5 to TRBJ1-5; tentative D call: TRBD1 (6 bases). CDR1 and CDR2 from the germline V gene are MNHEY and SVGAGI. Trimming removed 5 bases from V and 4 bases from J, with 15 bases in between. The CDR3 is 15 residues long.